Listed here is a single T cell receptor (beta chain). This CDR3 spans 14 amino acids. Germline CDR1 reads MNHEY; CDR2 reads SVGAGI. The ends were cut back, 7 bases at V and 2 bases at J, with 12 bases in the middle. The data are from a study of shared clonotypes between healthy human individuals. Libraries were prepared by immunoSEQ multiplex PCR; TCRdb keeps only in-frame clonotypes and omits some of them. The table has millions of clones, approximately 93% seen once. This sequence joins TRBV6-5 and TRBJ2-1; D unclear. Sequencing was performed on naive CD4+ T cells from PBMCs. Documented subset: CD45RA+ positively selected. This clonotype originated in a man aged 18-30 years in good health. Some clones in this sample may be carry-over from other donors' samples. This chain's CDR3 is CASKVAVPYNEQFF. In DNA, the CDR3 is TGTGCCAGCAAGGTAGCCGTCCCCTACAATGAGCAGTTCTTC.